This T cell receptor beta chain was sequenced during a study of T-cell reconstitution after alpha-beta-depleted transplantation in children. Study-wide findings and caveats: Several hundred graft clones that had expanded were reportedly the source of alpha-beta T cells about two months after transplant. The study traced high day-60 TCRbeta diversity in some patients to surviving recipient T cells and thymic progenitors.

This clonotype was found many times. Its antigen is not known. Molecular barcoding with unique molecular identifiers was used for the TCRbeta library. TCRdb fed the PCR reads into MiXCR, producing one record per CDR3 protein. This table has 580,000 or so distinct CDR3 sequences, under 25% appearing once. Looked up from germline, CDR1 is DFQATT and CDR2 is SNEGSKA (reference sequence). Trimming cost V 5 bases and J 2 bases; bases outside gene matches: 2. The CDR3 runs 13 residues. The source material was PBMCs, mostly from graft donor cells, sampled 360 days after TCRalphabeta/CD19-depleted stem cell transplant. The chain has TRBV20-1 and TRBJ2-7; 11 nucleotides match TRBD1. The clonotype comes from a boy under two years old who had a stem cell transplant for acute myeloid leukemia, so the T cells may come from the graft donor. CDR3 residues: CSAGTGGPYEQYF. The CDR3 nucleotides read TGCAGTGCTGGGACAGGGGGACCCTACGAGCAGTACTTC.